This T cell receptor (beta chain) came from a study of cytomegalovirus exposure and HLA in healthy donors. For the study at large: Among the 398 genotyped donors, just over 80% were placed in the Caucasian-associated ancestry cluster. Whole-study results and caveats: Apparent HLA restriction characterized most CMV-associated TCR beta chains in a later analysis.

As concerns this clone: Its specificity is not known.

Both 60 Vbeta primers and 13 Jbeta primers went into the PCR. Assay: immunoSEQ multiplex PCR; the TCRdb copy retains only in-frame clones and omits some. The sample carries some 190,000 clones, roughly 90% recorded once. Trimming took 6 bases from V and 4 from J; bases not matched to a gene: 11. The germline gives CDR1 MGHDK, CDR2 SYGVNS. The CDR3 spans 15 residues. Source material: PBMCs. The sequence derives from a woman aged 25 to 39 in good health and CMV-seronegative. V and J are TRBV25-1 and TRBJ2-5, with 7 bases identical to TRBD2. The CDR3 here is CASRPRAGVLETQYF. The CDR3 bases are TGTGCCAGCAGACCCCGGGCGGGAGTTTTAGAGACCCAGTACTTC.